These 21 T cell receptor beta chains originate from one sample sequenced in a study of response to subunit inactivated influenza vaccine. TCRdb reanalysed the RT-PCR reads using MiXCR and keeps one entry per CDR3 protein. The sample contains roughly 790,000 distinct CDR3 sequences, 21% of which appear only once. This sample comprised PBMCs from blood, obtained more than 4 days after vaccination. The receptors shown here come from a man in his fifties who received an inactivated influenza vaccine.

This clonotype has just a few counts. The rearrangement links TRBV28 to TRBJ2-7; D may correspond to TRBD1 or TRBD2 (6 bases each). There are 12 residues in the CDR3. Trimming left V 7 bases short and J 4 bases short, with 11 bases between. The V gene's germline CDR1 is MDHEN and CDR2 SYDVKM. The CDR3: CASKRGVYEQYF. The CDR3 DNA follows: TGTGCCAGCAAGAGGGGGGTTTACGAGCAGTACTTC. Combining the CDR3 with reference TRBV28 and TRBJ2-7 gives the whole variable domain DVKVTQSSRYLVKRTGEKVFLECVQDMDHENMFWYRQDPGLGLRLIYFSYDVKMKEKGDIPEGYSVSREKKERFSLILESASTNQTSMYLCASKRGVYEQYFGPGTRLTVT.

This clonotype was detected a few times. The V gene is TRBV27, the J gene TRBJ2-7; 8 bases are shared with TRBD1. This CDR3 has 16 residues. The germline CDR1 and CDR2 sequences are MNHEY and SMNVEV (reference sequence). Trimming cost V 0 bases and J 3 bases; bases outside gene matches: 7. This chain's CDR3 is CASSLSTGATFYEQYF. The CDR3 DNA sequence: TGTGCCAGCAGTTTATCGACAGGGGCCACCTTCTACGAGCAGTACTTC.

V is TRBV5-4 and J is TRBJ1-4, with a weak D call TRBD1 (5 bases). Trimming left V 4 bases short and J 4 bases short, with 11 bases between. Germline V CDR1 and CDR2: SGHNT, YYREEE (reference sequence). The CDR3 covers 14 residues. The CDR3 protein is CASSPDRYNEKLFF. Here the CDR3 DNA reads TGTGCCAGCAGCCCCGACAGATATAATGAAAAACTGTTTTTT.

The DNA for the CDR3 is TGCAGCGGCCGGACGGAGAACACCGGGGAGCTGTTTTTT. This translates into CSGRTENTGELFF. The chain couples TRBV29-1 to TRBJ2-2, with D uncertain. The germline CDR1 and CDR2 sequences are SQVTM and ANQGSEA. The CDR3 extends over 13 amino acids. V was cut by 7 bases and J by 1 base, with 10 bases left in between.

This clonotype has just a few counts. The V call is TRBV5-1, the J call TRBJ2-6; TRBD1 aligns across 10 bases. Unmatched junction bases numbered 2, after V lost 4 bases and J lost 1 base. The CDR3 contains 16 residues. The germline CDR1 and CDR2 sequences are SGHRS and YFSETQ. The CDR3 bases are TGCGCCAGCAGCGAGGACAGGGGGTCTGGGGCCAACGTCCTGACTTTC. As protein: CASSEDRGSGANVLTF. Full variable domain (outside the CDR3, taken from reference TRBV5-1 and TRBJ2-6): KAGVTQTPRYLIKTRGQQVTLSCSPISGHRSVSWYQQTPGQGLQFLFEYFSETQRNKGNFPGRFSGRQFSNSRSEMNVSTLELGDSALYLCASSEDRGSGANVLTFGAGSRLTVL.

V usage is TRBV3-1 and J usage is TRBJ2-3; D perhaps matches TRBD2 (6 bases). CDR1 and CDR2 (germline): LGHDT, YNNKEL (reference sequence). This CDR3 comprises 14 residues. V lost 1 base and J lost 14, with 19 bases in between. Here the CDR3 DNA reads TGTGCCAGCAGCCAAGTGGCTCTTAGGACTATTATGTATTTT. Amino acids: CASSQVALRTIMYF.

This clonotype appeared many times. The chain has TRBV7-2 and TRBJ2-7; D might be TRBD2 (5 bases). CDR1 is SGHTA and CDR2 is FQGNSA in the germline V gene. This CDR3 is 13 amino acids long. Trimming pared 5 bases from V and 5 bases from J, leaving 13 bases between. CDR3 sequence (DNA): TGTGCCAGCAGCCCAGAGGGCGTCAACGAGCAGTACTTC. This sequence encodes CASSPEGVNEQYF.

V gene TRBV5-1 combines with J gene TRBJ2-3; no definite D call. V was shortened by 2 bases and J by 4 bases, with 5 bases between the two germline ends. The CDR3 has 12 residues. CDR1 is SGHRS, CDR2 YFSETQ, per germline. The CDR3 DNA follows: TGCGCCAGCAGCTTTCATCCAGATACGCAGTATTTT. Encoded protein: CASSFHPDTQYF.

This clonotype has only a few counts. The chain uses TRBV7-9 and TRBJ1-2, with D perhaps matching TRBD1 (5 bases). Germline V gene data show CDR1 as SEHNR and CDR2 as FQNEAQ (reference sequence). V shed 6 bases and J shed 5 bases, with 19 bases lying between them. The CDR3 covers 15 residues. CDR3 sequence: CASSESNQGLYGYTF. The DNA for the CDR3 is TGTGCCAGCAGTGAATCAAACCAGGGACTTTATGGCTACACCTTC.

This clonotype came up a few times. The chain uses TRBV28 and TRBJ2-7; D is perhaps TRBD1 (5 bases). The V end lost 6 bases, the J end lost 6 bases, and 15 bases lay between the germline ends. The germline CDR1 and CDR2 sequences are MDHEN and SYDVKM. This CDR3 spans 13 amino acids. The CDR3 spells CASSYRGWGEQYF. The DNA of the CDR3 is TGTGCCAGCAGCTATAGGGGCTGGGGCGAGCAGTACTTC.

The gene calls are TRBV4-3 and TRBJ1-5; D remains unclear. Looked up from germline, CDR1 is LGHNA and CDR2 is YSLEER. The CDR3 runs 13 residues. V lost 2 bases and J lost 6, with 8 bases in between. The CDR3 region has the DNA TGCGCCAGCAGCCAATTTCGAAGTCAGCCCCAGCATTTT. Translating it yields CASSQFRSQPQHF.

The V and J genes are TRBV4-3 and TRBJ2-3, with 8 bases fitting TRBD2. The CDR3 loop spans 17 amino acids. V lost 3 bases to trimming and J lost 5 bases; unmatched junction nucleotides: 13. Germline V gene lookup returns CDR1 LGHNA and CDR2 YSLEER. The CDR3 nucleotides read TGCGCCAGCAGCCAGGAAATAGCGGGAACGTTGGGAGATACGCAGTATTTT. As protein: CASSQEIAGTLGDTQYF.

This clonotype was seen a few times. This chain links TRBV28 with TRBJ2-3, with 16 bases that match TRBD2. The germline CDR1 and CDR2 sequences are MDHEN and SYDVKM. The junction had 1 base not matched to a gene; V was cut back by 1 base and J by 3 bases. The CDR3 is made up of 17 amino acids. The CDR3 nucleotides read TGTGCCAGCAGTTTATCGGGACTAGCGGGGGGGACAGATACGCAGTATTTT. Its protein is CASSLSGLAGGTDTQYF. Together with reference TRBV28 and TRBJ2-3, the CDR3 gives the full variable domain: DVKVTQSSRYLVKRTGEKVFLECVQDMDHENMFWYRQDPGLGLRLIYFSYDVKMKEKGDIPEGYSVSREKKERFSLILESASTNQTSMYLCASSLSGLAGGTDTQYFGPGTRLTVL.

This sequence joins TRBV4-3 and TRBJ2-7; 10 bases are shared with TRBD1. In germline, CDR1 is LGHNA, CDR2 YSLEER. Losses at the gene ends were 8 bases for V and 6 bases for J; bases not matched to a gene: 10. The CDR3 has 14 amino acids. Here the CDR3 reads CASSPDRGRGEQYF. The CDR3 nucleotides read TGCGCCAGCTCCCCCGACAGGGGGCGCGGCGAGCAGTACTTC.

This chain links TRBV10-1 with TRBJ2-7; no firm D call. The germline V gene encodes CDR1 WNHNN and CDR2 SYGVQD (reference sequence). This CDR3 region has 11 residues. The V end was cut by 0 bases, the J end by 5 bases, with 2 bases between. The CDR3 nucleotides read TGCGCCAGCAGTGAGTCCAACGAGCAGTACTTC. Residues: CASSESNEQYF.

The CDR3 loop is CASSLSRVAEQFF. The CDR3 nucleotides read TGTGCCAGCAGTCTATCCAGGGTGGCTGAGCAGTTCTTC. The rearrangement joins TRBV6-2 or TRBV6-3 to TRBJ2-1; D is perhaps TRBD1 (5 bases). CDR1 is MNHEY, CDR2 SVGEGT, per germline. The CDR3 is 13 residues long. V lost 5 bases and J lost 9, with 14 bases in between.

There are a few counts of this clonotype. J is TRBJ2-7 and V is TRBV20-1; perhaps TRBD2 as D (7 bases). V was cut by 6 bases and J by 4 bases, with 19 bases left in between. Per the germline V gene, CDR1 is DFQATT and CDR2 is SNEGSKA (reference sequence). The length of the CDR3 is 14 residues. CDR3 sequence (DNA): TGCAGTGCCCTCAGGGGAGCCGGGAGGTACGAGCAGTACTTC. Encoded protein: CSALRGAGRYEQYF.

The chain is built from TRBV12-3 or TRBV12-4 and TRBJ2-3; TRBD1 matches 11 bases. The junction had 12 bases not matched to a gene; V was cut back by 4 bases and J by 3 bases. The CDR3 extends over 18 amino acids. For the CDR3, the DNA is TGTGCCAGCAGTTCAACCGCGGACAGGGGGCTTGTAACAGATACGCAGTATTTT. The encoded protein is CASSSTADRGLVTDTQYF.

The rearrangement links TRBV4-3 to TRBJ2-1; D uncertain. This CDR3 has 15 residues. The V gene's germline CDR1 is LGHNA and CDR2 YSLEER. V was pared by 0 bases and J by 5 bases, with 11 bases between. CDR3 DNA sequence: TGCGCCAGCAGCCAAGATTTATTGGTCGACAATGAGCAGTTCTTC. Translated, it gives CASSQDLLVDNEQFF.

The table lists this clonotype with a few counts. This sequence joins TRBV12-3 or TRBV12-4 and TRBJ2-6; 8 nucleotides line up with TRBD1. CDR3 length: 18 residues. V gave up 5 bases and J gave up 2 bases; unmatched junction bases: 11. CDR3 coding DNA: TGTGCCAGCAGTACCCACGGACAGGGTTTCCCTGGGGCCAACGTCCTGACTTTC. It is translated as CASSTHGQGFPGANVLTF.

This chain connects TRBV7-2 to TRBJ2-1; D remains unclear. The germline gives CDR1 SGHTA, CDR2 FQGNSA. V gave up 6 bases and J gave up 0 bases, with 12 bases separating them. The CDR3 length is 15 residues. The CDR3: CASSVPALSYNEQFF. CDR3 sequence (DNA): TGTGCCAGCAGTGTACCGGCCCTCTCCTACAATGAGCAGTTCTTC.